The present T cell receptor (beta chain) was sequenced within a study of T cell responses to AZD1222 COVID-19 vaccine. CDR3 length equals 15 residues. Deletions cut 4 bases from V and 0 bases from J, with 11 bases between. Germline CDR1 reads SGHTS; CDR2 reads YDEGEE. Using immunoSEQ multiplex PCR, the repertoire was profiled, and TCRdb retains in-frame clones only, with some absent. The sample consists of approximately 130,000 clones, more than 80% of them appearing once. The source material was peripheral blood, sampled 28 days after the second dose of the MenACWY control vaccine. This sequence was found in an adult who received the MenACWY meningococcal vaccine as a control. This chain joins TRBV5-8 and TRBJ2-1; tentatively, D is TRBD2 (5 bases). CDR3 coding DNA: TGTGCCAGCAGCAAACCTGGAGGCTCCTACAATGAGCAGTTCTTC. The encoded protein is CASSKPGGSYNEQFF.